This T cell receptor (beta chain) was identified in a study of post-analysis software for immune sequencing data. Study-wide context: Some patients lacked subtype; others had relapsing-remitting, secondary progressive or progressive-relapsing disease. Study-wide results and limits: In patients, TRBV5-6, TRBV5-1 and TRBV20-1 belonged to five TRBV segments found more frequently than in controls. Normalized Chao1 diversity in multiple sclerosis patients fell significantly below that of controls.

TCR beta cDNA libraries included unique molecular identifiers. Out of roughly 0.85 to 11 million T cells, a few hundred thousand cDNA molecules were generated. TCRdb reanalysed the PCR reads using MiXCR and keeps one entry per CDR3 protein. The sample yields 700,000 to 900,000 distinct CDR3 sequences, about half seen once. The germline V gene has CDR1 MGHDK and CDR2 SYGVNS. CDR3 length: 15 amino acids. Trimming took 8 bases from V and 2 from J; bases not matched to a gene: 8. As for this clonotype: Its target is unknown.

The sample was blood. The chain has TRBV25-1 and TRBJ2-7, with 11 nucleotides matching TRBD2. This receptor was obtained from a girl aged 10-17 years with multiple sclerosis. The CDR3 protein is CASGGLAGPTYEQYF. In DNA, the CDR3 is TGTGCCAGCGGCGGACTAGCGGGCCCCACCTACGAGCAGTACTTC.